Presented here are 20 T cell receptor beta chains from one specimen sequenced in a study of blood T cell repertoires in COVID-19. TCRdb's table, derived via immunoSEQ multiplex PCR, lists solely in-frame clones and lacks some. The data show roughly 96,000 clones, 82% seen once. What was sequenced was peripheral blood. Receptor source: a man at least 80 years old with acute or convalescent COVID-19.

This rearrangement joins TRBV19 to TRBJ2-7; 7 positions match TRBD2. J was trimmed by 4 bases and V by 5 bases; bases with no gene match: 11. Germline assignment: CDR1 LNHDA and CDR2 SQIVND (reference sequence). The CDR3 has 15 residues. The CDR3 sequence: CASSLSGGSPYEQYF. The CDR3 region has the DNA TGTGCCAGTAGTCTGTCCGGGGGGAGTCCTTACGAGCAGTACTTC.

The V gene is TRBV28, the J gene TRBJ1-2, with no clear D. Trimming removed 8 bases from V and 4 bases from J, with 17 bases in between. Germline CDR1 and CDR2: MDHEN and SYDVKM. CDR3 size: 14 residues. DNA for the CDR3: TGTGCCAGCGCCCAGAACCTGGTTGGCTATGGCTACACCTTC. Translation: CASAQNLVGYGYTF.

This clone appeared once. This sequence joins TRBV5-1 and TRBJ1-1; no clear D gene. Trimming shortened V by 3 bases and J by 0 bases, and 6 bases separated the two germline ends. Germline V gene data show CDR1 as SGHRS and CDR2 as YFSETQ. CDR3 length: 13 amino acids. This CDR3 reads CASSYLMNTEAFF. CDR3 nucleotides: TGCGCCAGCAGCTACCTAATGAACACTGAAGCTTTCTTT.

J is TRBJ2-2 and V is TRBV5-4; TRBD1 agrees at 8 bases. CDR1 and CDR2 (germline): SGHNT, YYREEE (reference sequence). CDR3 length: 15 residues. J gave up 4 bases and V 3 bases, and 5 bases lay outside the gene matches. In DNA, the CDR3 is TGTGCCAGCAGCTCGGGACAGGCAATCACCGGGGAGCTGTTTTTT. This sequence encodes CASSSGQAITGELFF. The full variable domain, with the rest looked up from reference TRBV5-4 and TRBJ2-2, is ETGVTQSPTHLIKTRGQQVTLRCSSQSGHNTVSWYQQALGQGPQFIFQYYREEENGRGNFPPRFSGLQFPNYSSELNVNALELDDSALYLCASSSGQAITGELFFGEGSRLTVL.

This chain uses TRBV27 with TRBJ2-3; D might be TRBD2 (6 bases). The CDR3 spans 15 residues. Germline CDR1 is MNHEY and CDR2 is SMNVEV (reference sequence). V was shortened by 2 bases and J by 1 base, with 10 bases between the two germline ends. The CDR3 DNA reads TGTGCCAGCAGTTTACGAGGGACTGGCACAGATACGCAGTATTTT. Translating gives CASSLRGTGTDTQYF.

This chain links TRBV25-1 with TRBJ2-3; TRBD2 aligns across 8 bases. The J segment lost 2 bases and the V segment lost 3 bases, leaving 7 bases of the junction unmatched. From germline, CDR1 is MGHDK and CDR2 SYGVNS. The CDR3 extends over 16 amino acids. CDR3 nucleotide sequence: TGTGCCAGCAGTGACAGCGGGAGCACGATCACAGATACGCAGTATTTT. As protein: CASSDSGSTITDTQYF.

The chain combines TRBV6-6 with TRBJ1-5, with 9 positions matching TRBD1. The germline gives CDR1 MNHNY, CDR2 SVGAGI (reference sequence). The CDR3 runs to 15 residues. Trimming cost V 6 bases and J 5 bases; bases outside gene matches: 8. Written as DNA, the CDR3 is TGTGCCAGCAGCCCGGGACAGGGCAACGATCAGCCCCAGCATTTT. It encodes CASSPGQGNDQPQHF.

This sequence joins TRBV6-5 and TRBJ1-1, with 7 bases fitting TRBD1. Trimming removed 6 bases from V and 4 bases from J; junction bases left unmatched: 11. The CDR3 spans 15 residues. From germline, CDR1 is MNHEY and CDR2 SVGAGI. CDR3 amino acids: CASRPLRGVGTEAFF. CDR3 in DNA: TGTGCCAGCAGACCCCTCAGGGGGGTCGGCACTGAAGCTTTCTTT.

This clone was recorded only once. The V and J genes are TRBV7-2 and TRBJ1-1; D unclear. The V gene lost 1 base and the J gene lost 4 bases, with 10 bases spanning the gap. Per germline, CDR1 SGHTA and CDR2 FQGNSA. The CDR3 has 14 amino acids. CDR3 protein: CASSLGGRSTEAFF. CDR3 coding DNA: TGTGCCAGCAGCTTAGGAGGTAGGAGCACTGAAGCTTTCTTT.

The V and J genes are TRBV6-2 or TRBV6-3 and TRBJ1-6; no definite D call. Germline CDR1 MNHEY, CDR2 SVGEGT. CDR3 size: 13 residues. V dropped 4 bases and J dropped 8 bases, with 9 bases sitting between them. CDR3 protein: CASSSPGYSPLHF. The CDR3 DNA sequence: TGTGCCAGCAGTTCCCCCGGGTATTCACCCCTCCACTTT.

This clone came up a few times. The V gene is TRBV6-5, the J gene TRBJ1-5, with TRBD1 matching 8 bases. V shed 6 bases and J 2 bases; nucleotides not matched to a gene: 6. This CDR3 is 15 amino acids long. Germline V CDR1 and CDR2: MNHEY, SVGAGI. In nucleotides, the CDR3 is TGTGCCAGCAGCGACAGGGGCAATGGCAATCAGCCCCAGCATTTT. As protein: CASSDRGNGNQPQHF.

The chain carries TRBV29-1 and TRBJ2-6, with no clear D. The CDR3 runs to 13 residues. V dropped 3 bases and J dropped 0 bases, with 3 bases sitting between them. Germline V gene sequence: CDR1 SQVTM, CDR2 ANQGSEA. The CDR3 nucleotides are TGCAGCGTTGACAGCTCTGGGGCCAACGTCCTGACTTTC. Encoded protein: CSVDSSGANVLTF.

The gene calls are TRBV27 and TRBJ2-5; D gene unclear. The CDR3 loop spans 14 amino acids. V lost 3 bases to trimming and J lost 0 bases, with 8 bases between them. Germline V gene sequence: CDR1 MNHEY, CDR2 SMNVEV (reference sequence). The CDR3 DNA is TGTGCCAGCAGTTTCTTGGCAGACCAAGAGACCCAGTACTTC. Its translation: CASSFLADQETQYF.

CDR3 loop: CASGAVDQNTGELFF. The CDR3 DNA reads TGTGCCAGCGGGGCGGTGGACCAGAACACCGGGGAGCTGTTTTTT. The genes are TRBV11-2 and TRBJ2-2; tentatively, D is TRBD1 (5 bases). Germline V lookup: CDR1 SGHAT, CDR2 FQNNGV. The ends were cut back, 8 bases at V and 1 base at J, with 14 bases in the middle. There are 15 residues in the CDR3.

This chain connects TRBV7-8 to TRBJ2-2, with TRBD2 as a possible D gene (5 bases). V was clipped by 1 base and J by 4 bases, with 16 bases between them. In germline, CDR1 is SGHVS, CDR2 FQNEAQ. CDR3 size: 17 residues. CDR3 region: CASSLDPPGRATGELFF. As DNA, the CDR3 is TGTGCCAGCAGCTTAGACCCCCCGGGAAGAGCCACCGGGGAGCTGTTTTTT.

The rearrangement joins TRBV25-1 to TRBJ2-7, with TRBD1 matching 11 bases. With 5 bases clipped from V and 4 bases from J, the junction kept 7 bases outside the gene matches. The CDR3 loop spans 15 amino acids. Germline assignment: CDR1 MGHDK and CDR2 SYGVNS. The CDR3 here is CASSPRDRGRYEQYF. CDR3 DNA sequence: TGTGCCAGCAGTCCCCGGGACAGGGGGAGGTACGAGCAGTACTTC.

This rearrangement joins TRBV28 to TRBJ2-7; 7 bases agree with TRBD2. This CDR3 region has 16 residues. J lost 0 bases, V lost 3 bases, and 8 bases had no gene match. Germline CDR1 is MDHEN and CDR2 is SYDVKM. The CDR3 bases are TGTGCCAGCAGTTTGGTTTGGGGAGGGGACTCCTACGAGCAGTACTTC. Its protein is CASSLVWGGDSYEQYF.

The chain uses TRBV20-1 and TRBJ1-2; possible D gene TRBD1, 5 bases. Germline-derived CDR1 and CDR2 are DFQATT and SNEGSKA (reference sequence). Trimming left V 4 bases short and J 6 bases short, with 6 bases between. The CDR3 is 10 amino acids. CDR3: CSATTDGYTF. The CDR3 nucleotides are TGCAGTGCTACGACAGATGGCTACACCTTC.

This clone turned up a few times. V and J are TRBV30 and TRBJ2-5; weak D call: TRBD2 (6 bases). CDR3 length equals 14 residues. CDR1 GTSNPN and CDR2 SVGIG come from the germline V gene (reference sequence). V was pared by 4 bases and J by 5 bases, with 17 bases between. The CDR3 here is CAWTSGGLRETQYF. DNA of the CDR3: TGTGCCTGGACCTCCGGAGGGTTACGGGAGACCCAGTACTTC. The full variable domain, its missing parts supplied by reference TRBV30 and TRBJ2-5, is SQTIHQWPATLVQPVGSPLSLECTVEGTSNPNLYWYRQAAGRGLQLLFYSVGIGQISSEVPQNLSASRPQDRQFILSSKKLLLSDSGFYLCAWTSGGLRETQYFGPGTRLLVL.

The chain joins TRBV7-8 to TRBJ2-1; TRBD2 might be the D (6 bases). The CDR3 runs to 17 residues. The V end lost 5 bases, the J end lost 6 bases, and 23 bases lay between the germline ends. CDR1 is SGHVS, CDR2 FQNEAQ, per germline. The CDR3 reads CASSNRPPGLGGNEQFF. The CDR3 DNA reads as TGTGCCAGCAGCAACCGCCCCCCGGGACTTGGGGGCAATGAGCAGTTCTTC. The entire variable domain, with the rest obtained from reference TRBV7-8 and TRBJ2-1, is as follows: GAGVSQSPRYKVAKRGQDVALRCDPISGHVSLFWYQQALGQGPEFLTYFQNEAQLDKSGLPSDRFFAERPEGSVSTLKIQRTQQEDSAVYLCASSNRPPGLGGNEQFFGPGTRLTVL.